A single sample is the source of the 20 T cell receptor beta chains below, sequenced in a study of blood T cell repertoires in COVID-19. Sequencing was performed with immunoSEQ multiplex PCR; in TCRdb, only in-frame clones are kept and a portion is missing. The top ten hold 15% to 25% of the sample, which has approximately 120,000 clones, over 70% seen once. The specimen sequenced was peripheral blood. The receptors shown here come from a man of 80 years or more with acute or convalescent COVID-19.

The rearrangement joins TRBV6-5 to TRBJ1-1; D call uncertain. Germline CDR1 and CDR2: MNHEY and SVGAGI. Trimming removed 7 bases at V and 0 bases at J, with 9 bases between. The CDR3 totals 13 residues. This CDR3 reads CASTYSMNTEAFF. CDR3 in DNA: TGTGCCAGCACCTACAGCATGAACACTGAAGCTTTCTTT.

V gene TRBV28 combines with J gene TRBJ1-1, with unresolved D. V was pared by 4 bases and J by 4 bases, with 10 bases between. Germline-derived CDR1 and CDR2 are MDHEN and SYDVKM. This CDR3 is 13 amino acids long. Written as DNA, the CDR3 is TGTGCCAGCAGTTCCGGTGTCGTCACTGAAGCTTTCTTT. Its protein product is CASSSGVVTEAFF.

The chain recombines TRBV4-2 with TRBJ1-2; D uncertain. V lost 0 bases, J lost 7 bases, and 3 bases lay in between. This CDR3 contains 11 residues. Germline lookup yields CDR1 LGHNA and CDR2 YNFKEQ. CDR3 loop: CASSQDGGYTF. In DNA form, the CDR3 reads TGTGCCAGCAGCCAAGACGGTGGCTACACCTTC.

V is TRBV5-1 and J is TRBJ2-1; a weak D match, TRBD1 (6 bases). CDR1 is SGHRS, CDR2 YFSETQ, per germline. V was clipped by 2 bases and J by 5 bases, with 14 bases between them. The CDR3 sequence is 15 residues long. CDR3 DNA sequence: TGCGCCAGCAGCTTACAGGGAAGGACGGACAATGAGCAGTTCTTC. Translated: CASSLQGRTDNEQFF.

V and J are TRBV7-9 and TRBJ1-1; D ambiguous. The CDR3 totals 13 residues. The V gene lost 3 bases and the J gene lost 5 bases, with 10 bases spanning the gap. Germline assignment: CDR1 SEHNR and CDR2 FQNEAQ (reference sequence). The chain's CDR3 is CASSFGRGTEAFF. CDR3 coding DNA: TGTGCCAGCAGCTTCGGTCGGGGAACTGAAGCTTTCTTT.

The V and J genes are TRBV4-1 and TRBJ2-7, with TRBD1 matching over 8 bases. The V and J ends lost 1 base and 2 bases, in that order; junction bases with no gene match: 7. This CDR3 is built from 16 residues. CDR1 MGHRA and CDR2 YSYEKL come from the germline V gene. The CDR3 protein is CASSQGEGQGTYEQYF. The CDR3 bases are TGCGCCAGCAGCCAAGGTGAAGGACAGGGAACCTACGAGCAGTACTTC.

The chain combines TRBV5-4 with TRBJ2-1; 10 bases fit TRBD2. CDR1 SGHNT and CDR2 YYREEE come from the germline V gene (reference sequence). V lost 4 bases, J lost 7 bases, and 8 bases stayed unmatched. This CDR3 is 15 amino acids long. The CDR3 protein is CASSGAGGPRNEQFF. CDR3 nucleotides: TGTGCCAGCAGCGGAGCGGGGGGGCCTAGGAATGAGCAGTTCTTC.

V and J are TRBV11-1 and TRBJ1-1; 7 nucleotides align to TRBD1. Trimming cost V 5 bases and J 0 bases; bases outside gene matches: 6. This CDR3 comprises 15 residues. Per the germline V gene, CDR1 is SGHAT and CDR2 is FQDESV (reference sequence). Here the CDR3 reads CASSTLQGMNTEAFF. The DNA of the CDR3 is TGTGCCAGCAGCACGTTACAGGGGATGAACACTGAAGCTTTCTTT.

The CDR3 protein is CASSQTSRGLVSLHF. The CDR3 DNA follows: TGTGCCAGCAGCCAGACCAGTAGGGGGCTAGTATCCCTCCACTTT. The V and J genes are TRBV6-2 or TRBV6-3 and TRBJ1-6, with TRBD1 matching over 7 bases. The germline gives CDR1 MNHEY, CDR2 SVGEGT. The V and J ends lost 6 bases and 14 bases, in that order; junction bases with no gene match: 16. The CDR3 loop spans 15 amino acids.

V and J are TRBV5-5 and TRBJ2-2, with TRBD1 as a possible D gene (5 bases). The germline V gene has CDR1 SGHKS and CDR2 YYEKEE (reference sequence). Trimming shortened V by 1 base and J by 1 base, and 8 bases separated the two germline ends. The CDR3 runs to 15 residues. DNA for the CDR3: TGTGCCAGCAGCTTGCCTAGGGGGAACACCGGGGAGCTGTTTTTT. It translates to CASSLPRGNTGELFF.

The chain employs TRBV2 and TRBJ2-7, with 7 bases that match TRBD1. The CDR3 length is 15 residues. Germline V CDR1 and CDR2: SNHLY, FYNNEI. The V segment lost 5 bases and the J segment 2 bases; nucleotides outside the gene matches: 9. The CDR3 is CASSWNRGTTYEQYF. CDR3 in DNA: TGTGCCAGCAGTTGGAACAGGGGAACGACCTACGAGCAGTACTTC. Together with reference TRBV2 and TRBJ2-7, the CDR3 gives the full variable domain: EPEVTQTPSHQVTQMGQEVILRCVPISNHLYFYWYRQILGQKVEFLVSFYNNEISEKSEIFDDQFSVERPDGSNFTLKIRSTKLEDSAMYFCASSWNRGTTYEQYFGPGTRLTVT.

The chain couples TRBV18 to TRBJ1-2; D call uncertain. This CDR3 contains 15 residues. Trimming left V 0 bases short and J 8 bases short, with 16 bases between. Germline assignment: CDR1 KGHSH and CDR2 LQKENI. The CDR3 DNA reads TGTGCCAGCTCACCACCGTCCCGGGGTACAGAGGGCTACACCTTC. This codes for CASSPPSRGTEGYTF.

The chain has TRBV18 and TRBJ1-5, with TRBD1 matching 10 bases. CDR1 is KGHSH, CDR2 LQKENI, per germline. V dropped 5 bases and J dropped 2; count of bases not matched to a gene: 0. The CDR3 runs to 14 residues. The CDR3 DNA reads TGTGCCAGCTCAGGACAGGGGGGCAATCAGCCCCAGCATTTT. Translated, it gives CASSGQGGNQPQHF.

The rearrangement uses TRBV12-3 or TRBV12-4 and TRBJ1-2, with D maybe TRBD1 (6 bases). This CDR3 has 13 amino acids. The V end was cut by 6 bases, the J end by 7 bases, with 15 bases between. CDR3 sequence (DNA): TGTGCCAGCAGCCAGTCGACAGGTTTTGGCTACACCTTC. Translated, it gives CASSQSTGFGYTF.

CDR3 nucleotide sequence: TGCGCCAGCAGCTTGGGCGCCTCTCTGGACACTGAAGCTTTCTTT. This codes for CASSLGASLDTEAFF. V gene TRBV5-1 combines with J gene TRBJ1-1; D is uncertain. Deletions cut 0 bases from V and 3 bases from J, with 12 bases between. Germline CDR1 SGHRS, CDR2 YFSETQ. This CDR3 has 15 residues. Full variable domain (rest looked up from reference TRBV5-1 and TRBJ1-1): KAGVTQTPRYLIKTRGQQVTLSCSPISGHRSVSWYQQTPGQGLQFLFEYFSETQRNKGNFPGRFSGRQFSNSRSEMNVSTLELGDSALYLCASSLGASLDTEAFFGQGTRLTVV.

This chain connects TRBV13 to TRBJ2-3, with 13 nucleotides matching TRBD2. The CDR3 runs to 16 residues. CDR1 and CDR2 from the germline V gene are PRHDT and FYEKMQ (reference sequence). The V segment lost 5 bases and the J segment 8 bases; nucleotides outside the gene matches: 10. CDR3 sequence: CASSNRTSGGWGTQYF. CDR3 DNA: TGTGCCAGCAGCAACCGGACTAGCGGGGGATGGGGTACGCAGTATTTT.

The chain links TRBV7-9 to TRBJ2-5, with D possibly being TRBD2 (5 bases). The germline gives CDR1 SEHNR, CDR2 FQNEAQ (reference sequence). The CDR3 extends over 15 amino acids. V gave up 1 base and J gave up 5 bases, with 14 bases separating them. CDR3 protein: CASSLGSRARETQYF. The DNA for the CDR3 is TGTGCCAGCAGCTTAGGTTCGCGGGCGCGGGAGACCCAGTACTTC.

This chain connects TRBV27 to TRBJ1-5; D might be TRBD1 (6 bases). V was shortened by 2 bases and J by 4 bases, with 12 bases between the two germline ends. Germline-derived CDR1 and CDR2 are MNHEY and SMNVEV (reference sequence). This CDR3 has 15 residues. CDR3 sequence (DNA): TGTGCCAGCAGTTTAAGGCCTCAGGGGAATCAGCCCCAGCATTTT. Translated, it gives CASSLRPQGNQPQHF.

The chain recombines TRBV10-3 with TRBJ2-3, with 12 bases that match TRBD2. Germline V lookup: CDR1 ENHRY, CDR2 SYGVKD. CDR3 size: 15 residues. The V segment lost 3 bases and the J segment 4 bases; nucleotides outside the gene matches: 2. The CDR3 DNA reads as TGTGCCATCAGTGATCTAGCGGGGGGGCCAGATACGCAGTATTTT. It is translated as CAISDLAGGPDTQYF.

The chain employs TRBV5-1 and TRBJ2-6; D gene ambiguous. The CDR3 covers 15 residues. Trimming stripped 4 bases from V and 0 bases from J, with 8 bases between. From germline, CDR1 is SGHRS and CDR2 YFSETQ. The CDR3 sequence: CASSLPGSGANVLTF. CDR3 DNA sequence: TGCGCCAGCAGCCTGCCGGGCTCTGGGGCCAACGTCCTGACTTTC.